Presented here are 5 T cell receptor beta chains from one specimen sequenced in a study of shared clonotypes between healthy human individuals (dated by TCRdb to 2019 to 2021). The method was the immunoSEQ multiplex PCR assay. The table comes from immuneACCESS by way of TCRdb, which keeps in-frame sequences with V and J called. Part of the clones is missing from these tables; in studies checked, under half for an unresolved V gene and the rest for unknown reasons. This sample holds about 2.3 million clones; roughly 90% were observed only once. The top ten clones comprise more than 0.35% of the sample. The sequencing sample was made of naive CD4+ T cells from PBMCs. The cell subset or site label on this specimen signifies: CD45RA+ positively selected. The receptors were sampled from a man aged 18-30 years in good health. Some clones in this sample may be carry-over from other donors' samples.

The V gene is TRBV14, the J gene TRBJ1-2; D possibly corresponds to TRBD1 (5 bases). V lost 5 bases, J lost 4 bases, and 14 bases lay in between. Germline V gene lookup returns CDR1 SGHDN and CDR2 FVKESK. The CDR3 is 14 amino acids. CDR3 loop: CASSKTGAFYGYTF. The CDR3 nucleotides are TGTGCCAGCAGCAAAACCGGGGCCTTCTATGGCTACACCTTC.

This clone was observed a few times. The genes are TRBV5-4 and TRBJ2-1; 7 bases map to TRBD1. With V trimmed by 7 bases and J by 8 bases, 18 bases remained unmatched. Looked up from germline, CDR1 is SGHNT and CDR2 is YYREEE (reference sequence). The CDR3 contains 16 residues. The CDR3 region has the DNA TGTGCCAGCGATCCCAAACGGGACAGTCCGATCCATGAGCAGTTCTTC. It codes for CASDPKRDSPIHEQFF.

The chain is built from TRBV28 and TRBJ1-2; tentative D call: TRBD1 (5 bases). The V and J ends lost 6 bases and 4 bases respectively, with 15 bases between them. Germline CDR1 MDHEN, CDR2 SYDVKM. The CDR3 contains 14 residues. CDR3 in amino acids: CASSSGLGSYGYTF. For the CDR3, the DNA is TGTGCCAGCAGCTCAGGGTTGGGTAGCTATGGCTACACCTTC.

In its sample, this clone was seen once. V gene TRBV19 combines with J gene TRBJ2-3, with 7 nucleotides matching TRBD1. The CDR3 extends over 14 amino acids. After removal of 5 bases from V and 5 bases from J, the junction contained 7 bases not matched to a gene. Germline V lookup: CDR1 LNHDA, CDR2 SQIVND (reference sequence). The CDR3 DNA is TGTGCCAGTAGTCCACGACAGGGTGGAGATACGCAGTATTTT. It encodes CASSPRQGGDTQYF.

The chain couples TRBV10-3 to TRBJ1-5; 7 nucleotides agree with TRBD1. J gave up 5 bases and V 0 bases, and 10 bases lay outside the gene matches. The germline CDR1 and CDR2 sequences are ENHRY and SYGVKD. This CDR3 contains 17 residues. Here the CDR3 reads CAISESYRGTNDQPQHF. In DNA form, the CDR3 reads TGTGCCATCAGTGAGTCGTACAGGGGAACCAACGATCAGCCCCAGCATTTT.